The 13 T cell receptor beta chains below were found in one sample sequenced in a study of PD-1 blockade in mismatch repair-deficient tumors. Only in-frame clones appear in the TCRdb table, and some are missing; sequencing was by immunoSEQ multiplex PCR. The profile covers some 70,000 clones, with 70% to 80% appearing a single time and approximately 5% taken by the ten largest. Specimen: peripheral blood, collected 2 weeks after starting pembrolizumab. All receptors derive from an adult with mismatch repair-deficient cancer.

The chain links TRBV6-5 to TRBJ1-1; tentatively, D is TRBD1 (5 bases). Germline loops: CDR1 MNHEY, CDR2 SVGAGI. V was cut by 0 bases and J by 4 bases, with 15 bases left in between. This CDR3 region has 16 residues. CDR3 DNA: TGTGCCAGCAGTTACTCGAGTCGGGGGGGGACCACTGAAGCTTTCTTT. This translates into CASSYSSRGGTTEAFF.

V is TRBV10-1 and J is TRBJ2-3; 13 bases fit TRBD2. Unmatched junction bases numbered 3, after V lost 3 bases and J lost 3 bases. This CDR3 comprises 16 residues. Germline V gene sequence: CDR1 WNHNN, CDR2 SYGVQD (reference sequence). CDR3 in amino acids: CASSDGLAGDTDTQYF. The CDR3 DNA follows: TGCGCCAGCAGTGACGGACTAGCGGGAGATACAGATACGCAGTATTTT.

The chain couples TRBV9 to TRBJ2-1; D is tentatively TRBD1 or TRBD2 (6 bases each). Germline CDR1 and CDR2: SGDLS and YYNGEE. Trimming took off 3 bases at V and 8 bases at J, with 18 bases between the two ends. CDR3 length: 15 residues. CDR3 nucleotide sequence: TGTGCCAGCAGCGCCCGGGCGGGAAGGGGGGATGAGCAGTTCTTC. This translates into CASSARAGRGDEQFF.

This chain uses TRBV19 with TRBJ2-1, with D unclear. Germline-derived CDR1 and CDR2 are LNHDA and SQIVND (reference sequence). Trimming shortened V by 8 bases and J by 1 base, and 12 bases separated the two germline ends. This CDR3 is built from 14 residues. CDR3 nucleotides: TGTGCCAGTTCCCAGCGAACTTCCTACAATGAGCAGTTCTTC. As protein: CASSQRTSYNEQFF.

The CDR3 nucleotides are TGTGCCATCAGTGAGACCCCCGGGACCGGAAGGGCGAGCAATCAGCCCCAGCATTTT. Translation gives CAISETPGTGRASNQPQHF. The gene calls are TRBV10-3 and TRBJ1-5, with a possible D match to TRBD1 (5 bases). The germline CDR1 and CDR2 sequences are ENHRY and SYGVKD. The V end was cut by 2 bases, the J end by 1 base, with 21 bases between. The CDR3 consists of 19 residues.

The rearrangement uses TRBV7-9 and TRBJ1-4, with D possibly TRBD1 on 5 matching bases. Trimming stripped 4 bases from V and 7 bases from J, with 16 bases between. Germline lookup yields CDR1 SEHNR and CDR2 FQNEAQ (reference sequence). The CDR3 runs to 15 residues. CDR3 region: CASSSGGTGSEKLFF. The DNA of the CDR3 is TGTGCCAGCAGCTCCGGGGGGACTGGTAGTGAAAAACTGTTTTTT. Full variable domain (outside the CDR3, taken from reference TRBV7-9 and TRBJ1-4): DTGVSQNPRHKITKRGQNVTFRCDPISEHNRLYWYRQTLGQGPEFLTYFQNEAQLEKSRLLSDRFSAERPKGSFSTLEIQRTEQGDSAMYLCASSSGGTGSEKLFFGSGTQLSVL.

This clone was found a few times. This rearrangement joins TRBV6-1 to TRBJ2-7, with D possibly matching TRBD2 (6 bases). V lost 2 bases and J lost 3, with 8 bases in between. The CDR3 length is 13 residues. CDR1 and CDR2 from the germline V gene are MNHNS and SASEGT. CDR3 in DNA: TGTGCCAGCAGTGAACAGGGACTCTACGAGCAGTACTTC. Protein sequence: CASSEQGLYEQYF.

The CDR3 protein is CASSLVNYGYTF. The CDR3 DNA sequence: TGTGCCAGCAGCTTGGTCAACTATGGCTACACCTTC. The J gene is TRBJ1-2, the V gene TRBV9; D is unclear. The CDR3 is 12 residues long. From germline, CDR1 is SGDLS and CDR2 YYNGEE. Trimming removed 4 bases at V and 2 bases at J, with 6 bases between. The full variable domain, with the rest looked up from reference TRBV9 and TRBJ1-2, is DSGVTQTPKHLITATGQRVTLRCSPRSGDLSVYWYQQSLDQGLQFLIQYYNGEERAKGNILERFSAQQFPDLHSELNLSSLELGDSALYFCASSLVNYGYTFGSGTRLTVV.

This sequence joins TRBV2 and TRBJ2-1; D tentatively fits TRBD1 or TRBD2 (5 bases each). Trimming left V 0 bases short and J 0 bases short, with 9 bases between. Germline loops: CDR1 SNHLY, CDR2 FYNNEI. The CDR3 is 16 residues long. The CDR3 is CASSEAGDPSYNEQFF. The CDR3 DNA follows: TGTGCCAGCAGTGAAGCAGGGGACCCCTCCTACAATGAGCAGTTCTTC.

The rearrangement links TRBV5-6 to TRBJ2-7; the D is unclear. Germline V lookup: CDR1 SGHDT, CDR2 YYEEEE. The V end lost 0 bases, the J end lost 6 bases, and 7 bases lay between the germline ends. CDR3 length equals 12 residues. For the CDR3, the DNA is TGTGCCAGCAGCTTGGCGGGTGGCGAGCAGTACTTC. Translated, it gives CASSLAGGEQYF.

The chain recombines TRBV11-2 with TRBJ2-7; TRBD2 is a possible D gene (5 bases). Deletions cut 8 bases from V and 6 bases from J, with 20 bases between. The CDR3 has 14 residues. Looked up from germline, CDR1 is SGHAT and CDR2 is FQNNGV. Here the CDR3 reads CASADSYPSGEQYF. CDR3 DNA sequence: TGTGCCAGCGCGGACTCATATCCCTCGGGCGAGCAGTACTTC.

V and J are TRBV11-2 and TRBJ1-1, with D unclear. The V gene lost 1 base and the J gene lost 5 bases, with 11 bases spanning the gap. CDR3 size: 14 residues. Per the germline V gene, CDR1 is SGHAT and CDR2 is FQNNGV. For the CDR3, the DNA is TGTGCCAGCAGCTTAGGAGGTCTTCAGACTGAAGCTTTCTTT. The encoded protein is CASSLGGLQTEAFF. Filled out from reference TRBV11-2 and TRBJ1-1, the complete variable domain reads EAGVAQSPRYKIIEKRQSVAFWCNPISGHATLYWYQQILGQGPKLLIQFQNNGVVDDSQLPKDRFSAERLKGVDSTLKIQPAKLEDSAVYLCASSLGGLQTEAFFGQGTRLTVV.

The gene calls are TRBV7-6 and TRBJ2-2; 9 bases line up with TRBD2. The V gene's germline CDR1 is SGHVS and CDR2 FNYEAQ. The trim removed 8 bases at V and 7 bases at J, leaving 8 bases unmatched. This CDR3 region has 14 residues. The CDR3 bases are TGTGCCAGCGTGCGGGAGGGCCGGGGCGGGGAGCTGTTTTTT. This gives the protein CASVREGRGGELFF.